This passage covers 15 T cell receptor beta chains from one sample sequenced in a study of technical replicates of blood from a handful of donors. Sequencing was performed with immunoSEQ multiplex PCR; in TCRdb, only in-frame clones are kept and a portion is missing. The sample consists of some 70,000 clones, about 91% of them appearing once. Sequences were obtained from T cells isolated from PBMCs. Every receptor here comes from a human donor in good health.

V gene TRBV9 combines with J gene TRBJ2-2; 9 bases are shared with TRBD1. The CDR3 extends over 19 amino acids. Per germline, CDR1 SGDLS and CDR2 YYNGEE. J lost 3 bases, V lost 3 bases, and 15 bases had no gene match. CDR3 sequence: CASSAPRDGTGGYTGELFF. CDR3 coding DNA: TGTGCCAGCAGCGCCCCGAGAGATGGTACAGGGGGCTACACCGGGGAGCTGTTTTTT.

The chain carries TRBV27 and TRBJ1-1, with no clear D. This CDR3 has 13 amino acids. V lost 2 bases and J 1 base, leaving 5 bases between the germline ends. The V gene's germline CDR1 is MNHEY and CDR2 SMNVEV (reference sequence). The CDR3 DNA reads TGTGCCAGCAGTTTAAAGAGGAACACTGAAGCTTTCTTT. Residues: CASSLKRNTEAFF.

The genes are TRBV28 and TRBJ1-3; D gene uncertain. Germline CDR1 and CDR2: MDHEN and SYDVKM. The CDR3 runs 14 residues. V lost 3 bases and J 0 bases, leaving 6 bases between the germline ends. The CDR3 DNA sequence: TGTGCCAGCAGTTTTACGGGCTCTGGAAACACCATATATTTT. Protein product: CASSFTGSGNTIYF.

The chain's CDR3 is CAWSVQGAQGYTF. CDR3 DNA: TGTGCCTGGAGTGTTCAGGGGGCGCAAGGCTACACCTTC. The chain recombines TRBV30 with TRBJ1-2; 8 bases match TRBD1. CDR1 is GTSNPN and CDR2 is SVGIG in the germline V gene (reference sequence). J lost 8 bases, V lost 0 bases, and 5 bases had no gene match. CDR3 size: 13 residues.

V usage is TRBV25-1 and J usage is TRBJ2-1, with D possibly matching TRBD2 (5 bases). CDR1 is MGHDK and CDR2 is SYGVNS in the germline V gene. This CDR3 region has 15 residues. V shed 5 bases and J shed 6 bases, with 17 bases lying between them. CDR3 protein: CASSPPAGLTNEQFF. CDR3 DNA sequence: TGTGCCAGCAGTCCACCGGCGGGCTTAACCAATGAGCAGTTCTTC. The full variable domain, rest sourced from reference TRBV25-1 and TRBJ2-1, is EADIYQTPRYLVIGTGKKITLECSQTMGHDKMYWYQQDPGMELHLIHYSYGVNSTEKGDLSSESTVSRIRTEHFPLTLESARPSHTSQYLCASSPPAGLTNEQFFGPGTRLTVL.

In its sample, this clone was seen once. V is TRBV15 and J is TRBJ2-7, with TRBD2 matching over 11 bases. CDR1 LNHNV and CDR2 YYDKDF come from the germline V gene (reference sequence). Trimming at V came to 5 bases and at J to 1 base, leaving 10 bases not matched to a gene. The CDR3 is 17 amino acids. This CDR3 reads CATSGGLADIYSYEQYF. Here the CDR3 DNA reads TGTGCCACCAGCGGGGGACTAGCGGATATTTATTCCTACGAGCAGTACTTC.

The chain joins TRBV30 to TRBJ1-2, with 9 bases lining up with TRBD1. V shed 2 bases and J 2 bases; nucleotides not matched to a gene: 6. This CDR3 region has 15 residues. Germline values: CDR1 GTSNPN, CDR2 SVGIG (reference sequence). The CDR3, as DNA: TGTGCCTGGAGTATAGGACAGGGGAGAAACTATGGCTACACCTTC. Amino acid sequence: CAWSIGQGRNYGYTF.

The chain couples TRBV9 to TRBJ1-2; no definite D call. The CDR3 contains 15 residues. From germline, CDR1 is SGDLS and CDR2 YYNGEE. V shed 0 bases and J shed 3 bases, with 12 bases lying between them. This CDR3 is CASSVEEGSYYGYTF. CDR3 coding DNA: TGTGCCAGCAGCGTAGAGGAGGGCTCCTACTATGGCTACACCTTC.

The rearrangement links TRBV6-4 to TRBJ1-4; the D gene is possibly TRBD1 (6 bases). The length of the CDR3 is 15 residues. The germline V and J ends were trimmed by 3 bases and 7 bases, with 15 bases remaining between them. CDR1 MRHNA and CDR2 SNTAGT come from the germline V gene. CDR3 in amino acids: CASSEGAVIGEKLFF. The CDR3, as DNA: TGTGCCAGCAGTGAGGGGGCGGTCATCGGTGAAAAACTGTTTTTT.

The CDR3: CASSSARRTGDNQPQHF. For the CDR3, the DNA is TGTGCCAGCAGCTCCGCCCGTAGGACAGGGGATAATCAGCCCCAGCATTTT. The chain employs TRBV7-2 and TRBJ1-5; 9 nucleotides line up with TRBD1. This CDR3 is 17 amino acids long. From germline, CDR1 is SGHTA and CDR2 FQGNSA. Unmatched junction bases numbered 11, after V lost 4 bases and J lost 4 bases.

V gene TRBV13 combines with J gene TRBJ2-7; 8 nucleotides line up with TRBD2. The CDR3 consists of 14 residues. CDR1 is PRHDT, CDR2 FYEKMQ, per germline (reference sequence). V gave up 4 bases and J gave up 2 bases; unmatched junction bases: 4. This CDR3 is CASSSSGGTYEQYF. The CDR3 nucleotides are TGTGCCAGCAGCTCCAGCGGGGGAACCTACGAGCAGTACTTC. Combining the CDR3 with reference TRBV13 and TRBJ2-7 gives the whole variable domain AAGVIQSPRHLIKEKRETATLKCYPIPRHDTVYWYQQGPGQDPQFLISFYEKMQSDKGSIPDRFSAQQFSDYHSELNMSSLELGDSALYFCASSSSGGTYEQYFGPGTRLTVT.

This clone appeared once. The V and J genes are TRBV19 and TRBJ1-2; possibly TRBD1 for D (5 bases). V lost 2 bases to trimming and J lost 4 bases, with 11 bases between them. The CDR3 consists of 14 residues. Germline V CDR1 and CDR2: LNHDA, SQIVND (reference sequence). The CDR3 DNA follows: TGTGCCAGTAGTATAAAAGTCGGGGGCTATGGCTACACCTTC. Its protein product is CASSIKVGGYGYTF.

This chain links TRBV5-4 with TRBJ2-1; D is ambiguous. Trimming left V 0 bases short and J 9 bases short, with 10 bases between. This CDR3 has 13 amino acids. Germline-derived CDR1 and CDR2 are SGHNT and YYREEE (reference sequence). CDR3 coding DNA: TGTGCCAGCAGCTTGGCCGGGTTACGTGAGCAGTTCTTC. Translating gives CASSLAGLREQFF.

This chain connects TRBV7-2 to TRBJ1-1; a weak D match, TRBD1 (5 bases). The germline V gene encodes CDR1 SGHTA and CDR2 FQGNSA. Trimming took 1 base from V and 3 from J, leaving 9 bases between them. The CDR3 has 14 residues. CDR3 nucleotides: TGTGCCAGCAGCTTAGGACAGCATTACACTGAAGCTTTCTTT. Translated, it gives CASSLGQHYTEAFF.

The chain carries TRBV27 and TRBJ2-7, with TRBD2 identical over 8 bases. The V gene end was trimmed by 2 bases and the J gene end by 7 bases; junction bases not matched to a gene: 13. The CDR3 has 16 amino acids. The germline V gene encodes CDR1 MNHEY and CDR2 SMNVEV (reference sequence). CDR3 in amino acids: CASSLVSGTRRREQYF. The DNA of the CDR3 is TGTGCCAGCAGTTTAGTTAGCGGGACCCGAAGGAGGGAGCAGTACTTC.